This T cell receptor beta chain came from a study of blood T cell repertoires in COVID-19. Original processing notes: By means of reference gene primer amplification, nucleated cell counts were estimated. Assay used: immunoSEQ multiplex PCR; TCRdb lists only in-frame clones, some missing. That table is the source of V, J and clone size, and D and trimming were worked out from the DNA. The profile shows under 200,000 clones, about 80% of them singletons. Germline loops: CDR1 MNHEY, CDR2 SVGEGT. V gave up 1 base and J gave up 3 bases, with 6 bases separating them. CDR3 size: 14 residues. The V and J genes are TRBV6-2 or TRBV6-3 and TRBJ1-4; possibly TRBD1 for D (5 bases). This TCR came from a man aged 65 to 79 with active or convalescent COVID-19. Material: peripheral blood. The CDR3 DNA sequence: TGTGCCAGCAGTTACTGGGGGGCTAATGAAAAACTGTTTTTT. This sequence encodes CASSYWGANEKLFF.